The T cell receptor (beta chain) described here comes from a study of spatial heterogeneity in lung cancer. V lost 0 bases and J lost 9; bases outside the gene matches: 6. Germline V gene sequence: CDR1 SGHDT, CDR2 YYEEEE. The CDR3 runs to 15 residues. Each molecule of TCR cDNA was tagged with one unique molecular identifier. TCRdb redid the calling of the 5' RACE reads with MiXCR, one entry per CDR3 protein. The data show approximately 39,000 distinct CDR3 sequences, less than 6% seen once. Specified time point: sample taken at primary tumor resection. In each case, whole RNA from tumor, nontumor lung or frozen PBMC was sequenced unsorted.

The source is a male donor with early-stage non-small cell lung cancer. The rearrangement links TRBV5-6 to TRBJ2-1; 10 bases agree with TRBD2. Sequenced material: PBMCs, taken at surgery. The CDR3 reads CASSLVLAGVAEQFF. CDR3 sequence (DNA): TGTGCCAGCAGCTTGGTGCTAGCGGGGGTGGCTGAGCAGTTCTTC.